Below are 14 T cell receptor beta chains sequenced from a single sample in a study of cytomegalovirus exposure and HLA in healthy donors. The PCR had 60 Vbeta and 13 Jbeta primers. The table came from immunoSEQ multiplex PCR; TCRdb's copy has only in-frame clones and leaves some out. The sample includes under 150,000 clones, around 75% seen only once; the top ten take 2.5% to 3.5%. The sample was PBMCs. These receptors were collected from a female donor in good health and CMV-seronegative.

The chain combines TRBV19 with TRBJ2-2, with a weak D call TRBD2 (5 bases). The length of the CDR3 is 13 residues. V was shortened by 6 bases and J by 7 bases, with 12 bases between the two germline ends. Germline V gene sequence: CDR1 LNHDA, CDR2 SQIVND (reference sequence). CDR3 DNA: TGTGCCAGTAGCCCCATCGGGGACGGGGAGCTGTTTTTT. Protein: CASSPIGDGELFF.

The rearrangement links TRBV7-9 to TRBJ1-4; D unresolved. Germline-derived CDR1 and CDR2 are SEHNR and FQNEAQ (reference sequence). There are 14 residues in the CDR3. V was shortened by 6 bases and J by 4 bases, with 12 bases between the two germline ends. The DNA of the CDR3 is TGTGCCAGCAGTCCCCTCGTCAGTAATGAAAAACTGTTTTTT. As protein: CASSPLVSNEKLFF.

J is TRBJ1-2 and V is TRBV6-5, with a weak D call TRBD1 (5 bases). Germline values: CDR1 MNHEY, CDR2 SVGAGI. The CDR3 has 13 residues. The germline V and J ends were trimmed by 2 bases and 8 bases, with 12 bases remaining between them. CDR3 coding DNA: TGTGCCAGCAGTTACCCAGGGTATAGGGGCTACACCTTC. Residues: CASSYPGYRGYTF.

The CDR3 protein is CASSFSDSLDEQYF. The DNA for the CDR3 is TGTGCCAGCAGCTTTTCGGACTCCCTGGACGAGCAGTACTTC. This chain joins TRBV11-2 and TRBJ2-7; D perhaps matches TRBD2 (5 bases). The germline gives CDR1 SGHAT, CDR2 FQNNGV. There are 14 residues in the CDR3. Trimming pared 3 bases from V and 5 bases from J, leaving 14 bases between.

A few counts support this clone. V gene TRBV6-5 combines with J gene TRBJ1-5; 10 bases line up with TRBD1. Germline-derived CDR1 and CDR2 are MNHEY and SVGAGI. The CDR3 spans 14 residues. V trimming: 10 bases; J trimming: 0 bases; junction bases outside the gene matches: 3. CDR3 in DNA: TGTGCCACCGGGACAGGGGATAGCAATCAGCCCCAGCATTTT. Its protein product is CATGTGDSNQPQHF.

The gene calls are TRBV28 and TRBJ2-3; the match to TRBD2 covers 11 bases. The ends lost 5 bases at V and 5 bases at J; junction bases unmatched: 15. Germline assignment: CDR1 MDHEN and CDR2 SYDVKM. The CDR3 consists of 18 residues. The CDR3 DNA reads as TGTGCCAGCAGTCCTATGTGGACTAGCGGGCCGCTGGGAGATACGCAGTATTTT. As protein: CASSPMWTSGPLGDTQYF.

The V gene is TRBV7-2, the J gene TRBJ1-2; D gene ambiguous. V lost 5 bases, J lost 10 bases, and 20 bases lay in between. The CDR3 has 14 residues. Germline CDR1 is SGHTA and CDR2 is FQGNSA. The CDR3 loop is CASSLRLQALFYTF. The CDR3 DNA is TGTGCCAGCAGCCTAAGGCTGCAGGCCCTATTCTACACCTTC. The whole variable domain, remainder taken from reference TRBV7-2 and TRBJ1-2, is GAGVSQSPSNKVTEKGKDVELRCDPISGHTALYWYRQSLGQGLEFLIYFQGNSAPDKSGLPSDRFSAERTGGSVSTLTIQRTQQEDSAVYLCASSLRLQALFYTFGSGTRLTVV.

The chain uses TRBV6-5 and TRBJ2-7; maybe TRBD2 (7 bases). CDR3 length: 13 residues. CDR1 is MNHEY, CDR2 SVGAGI, per germline. Trimming shortened V by 5 bases and J by 6 bases, and 14 bases separated the two germline ends. This CDR3 is CASSKGEGLEQYF. As DNA, the CDR3 is TGTGCCAGCAGTAAGGGGGAGGGCCTCGAGCAGTACTTC.

A note on this clone: Mismatch with germline at one junction end may stem from a read error. The chain couples TRBV9 to TRBJ2-2; the match to TRBD1 covers 8 bases. The V gene's germline CDR1 is SGDLS and CDR2 YYNGEE. The CDR3 sequence is 15 residues long. The CDR3 DNA is TGTGCCGGCAGCGCAGGGGGCGGTTACACCGGGGAGCTGTTTTTT. It specifies CAGSAGGGYTGELFF.

This chain uses TRBV19 with TRBJ1-3; possibly TRBD1 for D (5 bases). Germline V gene data show CDR1 as LNHDA and CDR2 as SQIVND (reference sequence). The CDR3 has 15 residues. V lost 5 bases to trimming and J lost 4 bases, with 15 bases between them. CDR3 DNA: TGTGCCAGTAGTGTCGCAGGGATCCTGGGAAACACCATATATTTT. Protein: CASSVAGILGNTIYF.

V is TRBV9 and J is TRBJ1-2, with a tentative D call TRBD1 (6 bases). Per the germline V gene, CDR1 is SGDLS and CDR2 is YYNGEE. Trimming removed 4 bases at V and 11 bases at J, with 24 bases between. The CDR3 totals 15 residues. CDR3 sequence (DNA): TGTGCCAGCAGCACCCCTACAGGGTCCCATTCTAGTTACACCTTC. Translating gives CASSTPTGSHSSYTF. The complete variable domain, with remaining parts taken from reference TRBV9 and TRBJ1-2, reads DSGVTQTPKHLITATGQRVTLRCSPRSGDLSVYWYQQSLDQGLQFLIQYYNGEERAKGNILERFSAQQFPDLHSELNLSSLELGDSALYFCASSTPTGSHSSYTFGSGTRLTVV.

The gene calls are TRBV4-1 and TRBJ1-1; D may be TRBD1 (5 bases). Trimming removed 6 bases at V and 3 bases at J, with 14 bases between. The length of the CDR3 is 14 residues. CDR1 is MGHRA and CDR2 is YSYEKL in the germline V gene. CDR3 residues: CASRIREADTEAFF. The CDR3 nucleotides read TGCGCCAGCAGAATCAGGGAGGCTGACACTGAAGCTTTCTTT.

The V call is TRBV7-2, the J call TRBJ2-4; unclear D gene. The germline V gene encodes CDR1 SGHTA and CDR2 FQGNSA. There are 14 residues in the CDR3. Between the trimmed V and J ends, which lost 3 bases and 6 bases, there was a span of 12 bases. CDR3 nucleotide sequence: TGTGCCAGCAGCTTGGCGAGAACGGGAAACATTCAGTACTTC. Protein sequence: CASSLARTGNIQYF.

A word on this clone: Since a far larger clone is one base different, this is likely a read error. Other DNA sequences in the sample encode the same CDR3. The rearrangement uses TRBV5-6 and TRBJ1-5; D is perhaps TRBD1 (6 bases). V was pared by 4 bases and J by 7 bases, with 18 bases between. The CDR3 loop spans 15 amino acids. Germline values: CDR1 SGHDT, CDR2 YYEEEE. This chain's CDR3 is CASSQDWGPRQPQHF. The CDR3 DNA follows: TGTGCCAGCAGCCAAGACTGGGGGCCCAGGCAGCCCCAGCATTTT.